This T cell receptor beta chain was recorded in a study of T cell responses to AZD1222 COVID-19 vaccine. Study-level results: Recipients of AZD1222 seropositive at baseline numbered only 6 or 7. Donors in the cohort were predominantly white British and more often female, and clonal diversity was possibly underestimated. Researchers report vaccine-associated CD4 TCRs spanning spike, with dominance at 160-218 and 743-854. Nearly half of spike-specific TCRs reportedly target variant regions that are unmutated in the B.1.351 and B.1.1.7 variants.

Concerning this clone: The target antigen is unknown.

This table comes from immunoSEQ multiplex PCR, and its TCRdb copy is limited to in-frame clones, with some not included. The table lists around 150,000 clones, about 92% of them singletons. This CDR3 contains 14 residues. CDR1 is LGHDT and CDR2 is YNNKEL in the germline V gene (reference sequence). V lost 4 bases, J lost 4 bases, and 4 bases stayed unmatched. The sample here was peripheral blood, taken 28 days after the second AZD1222 dose. This receptor was taken from an adult who received the AZD1222 COVID-19 vaccine. The chain combines TRBV3-1 (or the pseudogene TRBV3-2) with TRBJ1-2, with 9 positions matching TRBD1. CDR3 sequence: CASSLGQGFYGYTF. CDR3 DNA: TGTGCCAGCAGCCTTGGACAGGGGTTCTATGGCTACACCTTC.